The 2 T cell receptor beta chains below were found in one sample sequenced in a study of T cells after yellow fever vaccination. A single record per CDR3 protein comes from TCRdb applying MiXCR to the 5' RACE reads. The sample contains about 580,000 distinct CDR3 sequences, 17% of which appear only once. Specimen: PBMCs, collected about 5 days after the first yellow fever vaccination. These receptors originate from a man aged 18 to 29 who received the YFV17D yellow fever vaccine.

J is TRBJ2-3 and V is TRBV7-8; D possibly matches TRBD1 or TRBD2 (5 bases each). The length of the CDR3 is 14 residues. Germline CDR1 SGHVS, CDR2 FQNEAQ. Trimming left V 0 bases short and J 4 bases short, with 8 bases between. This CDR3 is CASSLARGPDTQYF. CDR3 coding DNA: TGTGCCAGCAGCTTAGCGAGGGGCCCAGATACGCAGTATTTT.

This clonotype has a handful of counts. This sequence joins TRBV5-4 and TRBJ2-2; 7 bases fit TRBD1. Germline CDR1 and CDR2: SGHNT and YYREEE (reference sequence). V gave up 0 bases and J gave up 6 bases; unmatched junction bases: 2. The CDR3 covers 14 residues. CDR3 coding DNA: TGTGCCAGCAGCTTGGACAGGGGCGCCGGGGAGCTGTTTTTT. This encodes CASSLDRGAGELFF.